This T cell receptor beta chain emerged from a study of blood T cell repertoires in COVID-19. The protocol was immunoSEQ multiplex PCR, while the TCRdb copy is restricted to in-frame clones and leaves out a portion. The repertoire holds some 200,000 clones, under 90% seen once, with about 4.8% in the top ten. V was shortened by 3 bases and J by 5 bases, with 16 bases between the two germline ends. The CDR3 spans 14 residues. Germline loops: CDR1 GTSNPN, CDR2 SVGIG (reference sequence). The material sequenced was PBMCs or T cells enriched from blood (not recorded which). The rearrangement uses TRBV30 and TRBJ1-2, with D possibly matching TRBD1 (5 bases). This receptor was obtained from a woman between 45 and 65 years old who had been exposed to COVID-19. The CDR3 loop reads CAWRREGRGYGYTF. The CDR3 DNA reads TGTGCCTGGAGGAGGGAGGGACGAGGTTATGGCTACACCTTC.